Listed here are 8 T cell receptor beta chains from one sample, sequenced in a study of T cells in Graves' hyperthyroidism and ophthalmopathy. Researchers took RNA transcripts and amplified the TCR beta CDR3 regions from them. A first-round RT-PCR of the TCR CDR3 used the HTBI primer set. MiXCR was run by TCRdb on the multiplex PCR reads, yielding one entry per CDR3 protein. Counted here are more than 150,000 distinct CDR3 sequences, 17% occurring once; the ten biggest clones make up 25% to 35%. Input material: blood. All receptors come from a woman in her forties or fifties with Graves' hyperthyroidism.

This rearrangement joins TRBV4-3 to TRBJ1-2; D is ambiguous. The CDR3 is 15 residues long. The V gene lost 4 bases and the J gene lost 3 bases, with 15 bases spanning the gap. Germline lookup yields CDR1 LGHNA and CDR2 YSLEER. In DNA, the CDR3 is TGCGCCAGCAGCCCCCGGGAGGGCTCGGACTATGGCTACACCTTC. It codes for CASSPREGSDYGYTF.

This clonotype was recorded at least ten times. This chain links TRBV7-9 with TRBJ1-3; D not certain. The CDR3 covers 17 residues. The V and J ends lost 4 bases and 0 bases respectively, with 16 bases between them. CDR1 SEHNR and CDR2 FQNEAQ come from the germline V gene (reference sequence). This CDR3 reads CASSSPRASYSGNTIYF. CDR3 DNA sequence: TGTGCCAGCAGCTCCCCGCGGGCGTCTTACTCTGGAAACACCATATATTTT. Filled out from reference TRBV7-9 and TRBJ1-3, the complete variable domain reads DTGVSQNPRHKITKRGQNVTFRCDPISEHNRLYWYRQTLGQGPEFLTYFQNEAQLEKSRLLSDRFSAERPKGSFSTLEIQRTEQGDSAMYLCASSSPRASYSGNTIYFGEGSWLTVV.

The chain recombines TRBV11-3 with TRBJ2-3, with no clear D. CDR3 length: 15 amino acids. The V end was cut by 5 bases, the J end by 6 bases, with 18 bases between. CDR1 and CDR2 (germline): SGHNT, YENEEA. The CDR3 loop reads CASSPRGFGEDTQYF. CDR3 DNA: TGTGCCAGCAGCCCCCGTGGGTTCGGAGAGGATACGCAGTATTTT.

This clonotype was recorded many times. J is TRBJ1-1 and V is TRBV14; D is unresolved. Trimming removed 1 base from V and 12 bases from J, with 9 bases in between. Per germline, CDR1 SGHDN and CDR2 FVKESK. The CDR3 is 11 residues long. CDR3 in DNA: TGTGCCAGCAGCCAAGGTTCGGAAACTTTCTTT. This gives the protein CASSQGSETFF.

This clonotype has ten or more counts. The chain has TRBV7-2 and TRBJ2-5; weak D call: TRBD1 (5 bases). CDR3 length equals 16 residues. Germline V gene sequence: CDR1 SGHTA, CDR2 FQGNSA. Trimming stripped 0 bases from V and 0 bases from J, with 11 bases between. CDR3 loop: CASSLAVTEYQETQYF. Written as DNA, the CDR3 is TGTGCCAGCAGCTTAGCGGTGACAGAATACCAAGAGACCCAGTACTTC.

As regards this clonotype: This could be a read error, since a much larger clone is one nucleotide away. The V and J genes are TRBV19 and TRBJ2-1; D is unresolved. CDR1 is LNHDA and CDR2 is SQIVND in the germline V gene (reference sequence). This CDR3 is built from 11 residues. DNA of the CDR3: TGTACCAGTAGTTACATGAATGAGCAGTTCTTC. Translating it yields CTSSYMNEQFF.

The sample holds many counts of this clonotype. This chain uses TRBV13 with TRBJ2-5; maybe TRBD1 (5 bases). Germline values: CDR1 PRHDT, CDR2 FYEKMQ (reference sequence). The CDR3 is 12 residues long. V shed 2 bases and J shed 5 bases, with 6 bases lying between them. The DNA for the CDR3 is TGTGCCAGCAGCTTATCAGGGGAGACCCAGTACTTC. It translates to CASSLSGETQYF.

Many counts were recorded for this clonotype. The gene calls are TRBV15 and TRBJ1-2; no clear D gene. Germline CDR1 is LNHNV and CDR2 is YYDKDF (reference sequence). The CDR3 contains 13 residues. V dropped 1 base and J dropped 6 bases, with 9 bases sitting between them. CDR3 nucleotides: TGTGCCACCAGCAGAGGTGGGTGGGATGGCTACACCTTC. Protein: CATSRGGWDGYTF.